A single sample gave rise to the 9 T cell receptor beta chains below, sequenced in a study of T cell responses to AZD1222 COVID-19 vaccine. Only in-frame clones appear in the TCRdb table, and some are missing; sequencing was by immunoSEQ multiplex PCR. The data hold approximately 70,000 clones, with 80% to 90% observed a single time. Sequencing was performed on peripheral blood, taken on day 0 of AZD1222 vaccination. The receptors here all came from an adult in good health.

The V gene is TRBV2, the J gene TRBJ2-7, with D hard to call. Per the germline V gene, CDR1 is SNHLY and CDR2 is FYNNEI. The CDR3 totals 13 residues. Trimming shortened V by 4 bases and J by 3 bases, and 10 bases separated the two germline ends. The CDR3: CASSGEPYYEQYF. The CDR3, as DNA: TGTGCCAGCAGTGGAGAGCCCTACTACGAGCAGTACTTC.

This clone was found once. V usage is TRBV27 and J usage is TRBJ2-3; 10 nucleotides align to TRBD2. CDR1 is MNHEY and CDR2 is SMNVEV in the germline V gene (reference sequence). CDR3 length: 16 amino acids. V dropped 4 bases and J dropped 0; count of bases not matched to a gene: 4. CDR3 amino acids: CASSSTSGVSTDTQYF. The CDR3 coding sequence is TGTGCCAGCAGTTCTACTAGCGGGGTTAGCACAGATACGCAGTATTTT.

This clone was counted a single time. This chain uses TRBV5-6 with TRBJ1-1, with 10 bases identical to TRBD1. The length of the CDR3 is 16 residues. Trimming cost V 2 bases and J 4 bases; bases outside gene matches: 8. Looked up from germline, CDR1 is SGHDT and CDR2 is YYEEEE. CDR3 nucleotide sequence: TGTGCCAGCAGCTTTTCTGCGACAGGGGGCCGCACTGAAGCTTTCTTT. This encodes CASSFSATGGRTEAFF.

The V and J genes are TRBV11-1 and TRBJ2-1; 13 positions match TRBD2. The germline V gene has CDR1 SGHAT and CDR2 FQDESV (reference sequence). The CDR3 length is 15 residues. V gave up 5 bases and J gave up 7 bases; unmatched junction bases: 5. The CDR3 sequence: CASSPLAGGLNEQFF. The CDR3 region has the DNA TGTGCCAGCAGCCCACTAGCGGGGGGGCTTAATGAGCAGTTCTTC.

V and J are TRBV2 and TRBJ2-5; the D gene is possibly TRBD1 (5 bases). This CDR3 has 13 residues. CDR1 is SNHLY, CDR2 FYNNEI, per germline. The V end lost 8 bases, the J end lost 1 base, and 11 bases lay between the germline ends. CDR3 sequence: CASGSGFQETQYF. The CDR3 nucleotides read TGTGCCAGCGGATCAGGGTTCCAAGAGACCCAGTACTTC.

This chain links TRBV25-1 with TRBJ2-3, with 7 bases identical to TRBD1. V lost 8 bases, J lost 2 bases, and 10 bases stayed unmatched. Germline lookup yields CDR1 MGHDK and CDR2 SYGVNS. This CDR3 has 15 residues. DNA for the CDR3: TGTGCCAGCCACATGAACAGGGGAGACACAGATACGCAGTATTTT. It specifies CASHMNRGDTDTQYF.

This clone has a handful of counts. This chain links TRBV11-3 with TRBJ2-5; the D gene is possibly TRBD2 (5 bases). Germline CDR1 and CDR2: SGHNT and YENEEA. Trimming left V 5 bases short and J 3 bases short, with 10 bases between. The CDR3 has 13 amino acids. In nucleotides, the CDR3 is TGTGCCAGCAGCCTAACCGGGGAAGAGACCCAGTACTTC. Translated: CASSLTGEETQYF.

The chain carries TRBV13 and TRBJ2-7; a possible D gene is TRBD1 (6 bases). Trimming removed 8 bases from V and 6 bases from J, with 23 bases in between. Germline CDR1 PRHDT, CDR2 FYEKMQ (reference sequence). The CDR3 runs to 15 residues. CDR3 in amino acids: CASAGSGQTYSEQYF. The CDR3 nucleotides are TGTGCCAGCGCCGGGTCTGGACAGACCTATTCCGAGCAGTACTTC.

V and J are TRBV19 and TRBJ2-2; perhaps D is TRBD1 or TRBD2 (5 bases each). V lost 3 bases, J lost 5 bases, and 7 bases lay in between. The CDR3 has 13 residues. Per the germline V gene, CDR1 is LNHDA and CDR2 is SQIVND (reference sequence). The CDR3 nucleotides are TGTGCCAGTAGTATCTGGGGGACCGGGGAGCTGTTTTTT. It encodes CASSIWGTGELFF.